This T cell receptor beta chain was obtained from a study of CD8+CD57+ T cells in acquired aplastic anemia. General study results and limits: Patients and controls were not found to differ significantly in CD8+ Simpson's diversity.

Profiling of TCR beta VDJ combinations and CDR3 sequences used genomic DNA as template. TCRdb re-derived calls from the reads in MiXCR, one entry per CDR3 protein. Altogether 100,000 to 150,000 distinct CDR3 sequences are present, under 60% being singletons, with the ten largest covering roughly 32%. Sequenced patients had shown CD8+CD57+ cell expansion by flow cytometry. Germline CDR1 and CDR2: KGHDR and SFDVKD. V was shortened by 4 bases and J by 3 bases, with 5 bases between the two germline ends. This CDR3 has 12 amino acids. A remark on this clonotype: Its antigen remains unknown.

Material: sorted CD4+, CD8+, or CD8+CD57+ T cells (not recorded which) from PBMCs. The receptor was isolated from a human donor with aplastic anemia. The rearrangement uses TRBV24-1 and TRBJ1-2; D call uncertain. CDR3 in DNA: TGTGCCACCAGTGAGGCAGACTATGGCTACACCTTC. Protein sequence: CATSEADYGYTF.